The 19 T cell receptor beta chains below all came from one sample that was sequenced in a study of CD8+CD57+ T cells in acquired aplastic anemia. Sequencing involved patients with CD8+CD57+ cell expansion previously shown by flow cytometry. TCR beta VDJ and CDR3 profiles were obtained from a genomic DNA template. TCRdb analysed the reads with MiXCR anew, one entry per CDR3 protein. Of a few hundred thousand distinct CDR3 sequences in the sample, roughly 45% were seen once. The sequenced sample consisted of sorted CD4+, CD8+, or CD8+CD57+ T cells (not recorded which) from PBMCs. Receptors were obtained from a human donor with aplastic anemia.

This clonotype came up a few times. The V call is TRBV19, the J call TRBJ1-2; TRBD1 is a possible D gene (5 bases). CDR1 and CDR2 (germline): LNHDA, SQIVND (reference sequence). CDR3 length equals 13 residues. V lost 5 bases and J lost 5, with 12 bases in between. The chain's CDR3 is CASSSGTAYGYTF. CDR3 DNA: TGTGCCAGTAGTTCCGGGACGGCTTATGGCTACACCTTC. The full variable domain, with the rest looked up from reference TRBV19 and TRBJ1-2, is DGGITQSPKYLFRKEGQNVTLSCEQNLNHDAMYWYRQDPGQGLRLIYYSQIVNDFQKGDIAEGYSVSREKKESFPLTVTSAQKNPTAFYLCASSSGTAYGYTFGSGTRLTVV.

For this clonotype: Since a much larger clone is just one base distant, this may be a read error. V and J are TRBV6-6 and TRBJ1-5, with 9 bases fitting TRBD1. Germline V gene sequence: CDR1 MNHNY, CDR2 SVGAGI (reference sequence). There are 16 residues in the CDR3. The CDR3 nucleotides read TGTGCCAGCAGTTTTGGGACAGGGAGGAGCAATCAGCCCCGGCATTTT. Its translation: CASSFGTGRSNQPRHF.

The chain links TRBV7-2 to TRBJ1-1; TRBD1 aligns across 8 bases. Germline V lookup: CDR1 SGHTA, CDR2 FQGNSA. Trimming removed 1 base from V and 3 bases from J; junction bases left unmatched: 7. This CDR3 is 16 amino acids long. This chain's CDR3 is CASSLGGAGGHTEAFF. CDR3 nucleotide sequence: TGTGCCAGCAGCTTAGGAGGCGCAGGGGGCCACACTGAAGCTTTCTTT.

The chain is built from TRBV3-1 and TRBJ1-2; perhaps TRBD1 as D (5 bases). V was clipped by 0 bases and J by 3 bases, with 11 bases between them. CDR3 length: 15 amino acids. Germline lookup yields CDR1 LGHDT and CDR2 YNNKEL (reference sequence). CDR3 DNA sequence: TGTGCCAGCAGCCAAGAATTGGGGACCCACTATGGCTACACCTTC. This codes for CASSQELGTHYGYTF. The full variable domain, in which reference TRBV3-1 and TRBJ1-2 provide the parts outside the CDR3, is DTAVSQTPKYLVTQMGNDKSIKCEQNLGHDTMYWYKQDSKKFLKIMFSYNNKELIINETVPNRFSPKSPDKAHLNLHINSLELGDSAVYFCASSQELGTHYGYTFGSGTRLTVV.

Many counts were recorded for this clonotype. This sequence joins TRBV29-1 and TRBJ2-3; TRBD1 matches at 7 bases. With 7 bases clipped from V and 3 bases from J, the junction kept 4 bases outside the gene matches. In germline, CDR1 is SQVTM, CDR2 ANQGSEA. The CDR3 sequence is 12 residues long. The chain's CDR3 is CSAHRGTDTQYF. The CDR3 bases are TGCAGCGCCCACAGGGGAACAGATACGCAGTATTTT.

In its sample, this clonotype was seen many times. The chain joins TRBV7-9 to TRBJ1-2; D remains unclear. The CDR3 totals 12 residues. Between the trimmed V and J ends, which lost 1 base and 9 bases, there was a span of 9 bases. Germline V gives CDR1 SEHNR, CDR2 FQNEAQ (reference sequence). The DNA of the CDR3 is TGTGCCAGCAGCTTAGACCGAGACAGCTACACCTTC. This encodes CASSLDRDSYTF.

In this sample, this clonotype turned up a few times. As the CDR3 is not closed by the conserved phenylalanine or tryptophan, this likely results from a read error. V gene TRBV20-1 combines with J gene TRBJ1-1; D is perhaps TRBD1 (5 bases). Germline lookup yields CDR1 DFQATT and CDR2 SNEGSKA (reference sequence). V dropped 4 bases and J dropped 3 bases, with 18 bases sitting between them. The CDR3 contains 15 residues. CDR3 DNA: TGCAGTGCTAAAGGATTTTCGGGGGAACACACTGAAGCTTTCTCT. Protein: CSAKGFSGEHTEAFS.

This clonotype was observed once. The chain couples TRBV7-2 to TRBJ1-6; D remains ambiguous. There are 14 residues in the CDR3. The V end lost 5 bases, the J end lost 3 bases, and 8 bases lay between the germline ends. Looked up from germline, CDR1 is SGHTA and CDR2 is FQGNSA. The CDR3 nucleotides read TGTGCCAGCAGCGACCACGACTATAATTCACCCCTCCACTTT. This encodes CASSDHDYNSPLHF.

The chain uses TRBV11-2 and TRBJ2-1; D is undetermined. Trimming removed 5 bases from V and 5 bases from J, with 10 bases in between. CDR1 and CDR2 (germline): SGHAT, FQNNGV. This CDR3 has 13 amino acids. CDR3: CASSPRFNNEQFF. The CDR3 DNA is TGTGCCAGCAGCCCTCGGTTTAACAATGAGCAGTTCTTC. Based on the CDR3 plus reference TRBV11-2 and TRBJ2-1, the full variable domain is EAGVAQSPRYKIIEKRQSVAFWCNPISGHATLYWYQQILGQGPKLLIQFQNNGVVDDSQLPKDRFSAERLKGVDSTLKIQPAKLEDSAVYLCASSPRFNNEQFFGPGTRLTVL.

The chain links TRBV5-1 to TRBJ1-2; 8 bases fit TRBD1. J lost 3 bases, V lost 7 bases, and 20 bases had no gene match. This CDR3 region has 18 residues. Germline CDR1 SGHRS, CDR2 YFSETQ. The CDR3 coding sequence is TGCGCCAGCGGCTCTACCCCGGGACAGGCGCTGAGAGACTATGGCTACACCTTC. It yields the protein CASGSTPGQALRDYGYTF.

There are a few counts of this clonotype. The junction does not match germline at one end; this may be a read error. The rearrangement uses TRBV2 and TRBJ2-2; D gene ambiguous. The CDR3 sequence is 14 residues long. The germline V gene has CDR1 SNHLY and CDR2 FYNNEI. DNA of the CDR3: TGTGCCAGCAATTCCGGTCAGAACACCGAGGAGCTGTTTTTT. Its translation: CASNSGQNTEELFF. Full variable domain (rest looked up from reference TRBV2 and TRBJ2-2): EPEVTQTPSHQVTQMGQEVILRCVPISNHLYFYWYRQILGQKVEFLVSFYNNEISEKSEIFDDQFSVERPDGSNFTLKIRSTKLEDSAMYFCASNSGQNTEELFFGEGSRLTVL.

In this sample, this clonotype turned up a few times. Possible read error: a much larger clone is one base away. V is TRBV5-1 and J is TRBJ2-6; D might be TRBD1 (6 bases). From germline, CDR1 is SGHRS and CDR2 YFSETQ. The CDR3 runs to 15 residues. Written as DNA, the CDR3 is TGCGCCAGCAGCTCGACAGGACCTGGGGCCAACGCCCTGACTTTC. This sequence encodes CASSSTGPGANALTF. Supplemented by reference TRBV5-1 and TRBJ2-6, the full variable domain reads KAGVTQTPRYLIKTRGQQVTLSCSPISGHRSVSWYQQTPGQGLQFLFEYFSETQRNKGNFPGRFSGRQFSNSRSEMNVSTLELGDSALYLCASSSTGPGANALTFGAGSRLTVL.

This clonotype was counted a single time. This chain links TRBV2 with TRBJ1-4, with a weak D call TRBD1 (6 bases). The CDR3 is made up of 14 amino acids. V lost 7 bases and J 7 bases, leaving 16 bases between the germline ends. Germline CDR1 SNHLY, CDR2 FYNNEI. CDR3 DNA sequence: TGTGCCAGCATTCCAGACGGACAGATTGAAAAACTGTTTTTT. As protein: CASIPDGQIEKLFF.

This clonotype was seen once. The rearrangement uses TRBV11-2 and TRBJ1-3, with D maybe TRBD1 (6 bases). Per the germline V gene, CDR1 is SGHAT and CDR2 is FQNNGV. This CDR3 spans 15 amino acids. V lost 7 bases, J lost 2 bases, and 15 bases lay in between. The CDR3 region has the DNA TGTGCCAGCAAGGTGCGAGGGGGTGCTGGAAACACCATATATTTT. This sequence encodes CASKVRGGAGNTIYF. The variable domain in full, completed from reference TRBV11-2 and TRBJ1-3, reads EAGVAQSPRYKIIEKRQSVAFWCNPISGHATLYWYQQILGQGPKLLIQFQNNGVVDDSQLPKDRFSAERLKGVDSTLKIQPAKLEDSAVYLCASKVRGGAGNTIYFGEGSWLTVV.

This clonotype appeared a few times. The chain links TRBV6-6 to TRBJ2-7, with TRBD1 matching over 8 bases. J lost 0 bases, V lost 0 bases, and 4 bases had no gene match. The CDR3 is 16 residues long. Per the germline V gene, CDR1 is MNHNY and CDR2 is SVGAGI (reference sequence). CDR3 in amino acids: CASSYSPGQDSYEQYF. The CDR3 DNA follows: TGTGCCAGCAGTTACTCGCCGGGACAGGACTCCTACGAGCAGTACTTC.

The gene calls are TRBV29-1 and TRBJ1-2; the D gene is possibly TRBD1 (5 bases). CDR1 and CDR2 from the germline V gene are SQVTM and ANQGSEA. This CDR3 is built from 12 residues. V was trimmed by 3 bases and J by 4 bases, leaving 9 bases between them. The CDR3 bases are TGCAGCGTTGAGTATAGGGGCTATGGCTACACCTTC. This encodes CSVEYRGYGYTF.

The chain uses TRBV20-1 and TRBJ1-2, with D possibly matching TRBD1 (6 bases). Trimming took off 5 bases at V and 7 bases at J, with 20 bases between the two ends. This CDR3 is 14 amino acids long. Germline V lookup: CDR1 DFQATT, CDR2 SNEGSKA (reference sequence). CDR3 loop: CSAGEGGDHRGYTF. The CDR3 coding sequence is TGCAGTGCTGGCGAGGGGGGCGATCACCGTGGCTACACCTTC.

This clonotype has a count of ten or more. The germline gene is not matched at one end of the junction; a read error may be the cause. The chain is built from TRBV3-1 and TRBJ2-3, with D uncertain. Germline V gene data show CDR1 as LGHDT and CDR2 as YNNKEL (reference sequence). The CDR3 contains 12 residues. CDR3 DNA: TGTGCCAGCAGCCAAGGTAGGATCTCGGCTCTTTTT. Its translation: CASSQGRISALF.

V is TRBV19 and J is TRBJ1-2, with D possibly being TRBD1 (5 bases). CDR3 length equals 14 residues. The ends were cut back, 5 bases at V and 4 bases at J, with 14 bases in the middle. CDR1 is LNHDA and CDR2 is SQIVND in the germline V gene (reference sequence). The CDR3 sequence is CASSQDSSLYGYTF. CDR3 coding DNA: TGTGCCAGTAGTCAAGACAGCTCGCTCTATGGCTACACCTTC. Supplemented by reference TRBV19 and TRBJ1-2, the full variable domain reads DGGITQSPKYLFRKEGQNVTLSCEQNLNHDAMYWYRQDPGQGLRLIYYSQIVNDFQKGDIAEGYSVSREKKESFPLTVTSAQKNPTAFYLCASSQDSSLYGYTFGSGTRLTVV.